This T cell receptor beta chain came from a study of blood T cell repertoires in COVID-19. Overall study: There were acute and convalescent COVID-19 samples, and they came from the United States, Italy and Spain. The analysed material was cDNA or gDNA that came from T cells, B-cell-depleted T cells, or PBMCs.

As originally analysed: Reference gene primer amplification in the assay estimated nucleated cell counts. Here immunoSEQ multiplex PCR was the method, and the copy in TCRdb shows in-frame clones only, minus some. V and J calls and clone size follow that table, whereas D and trimming were derived from the DNA. The sample records 45,000 to 65,000 clones, roughly 84% being singletons. The CDR3 length is 15 residues. Trimming cost V 7 bases and J 5 bases; bases outside gene matches: 10. Looked up from germline, CDR1 is MNHEY and CDR2 is SVGAGI. The receptor was derived from a man older than 75 in a cohort sampled during active COVID-19. V gene TRBV6-5 combines with J gene TRBJ2-7, with 11 nucleotides matching TRBD2. The source material was peripheral blood. CDR3 loop: CASNLAGGNSDEQYF. CDR3 bases: TGTGCCAGCAATCTAGCGGGGGGCAATTCGGACGAGCAGTACTTC.